The 25 T cell receptor beta chains in this list originate from one sample, sequenced in a study of blood T cell repertoires in COVID-19 (dated by TCRdb to 2018 to 2021). The library was prepared using the immunoSEQ multiplex PCR assay. TCRdb's version of the immuneACCESS table is confined to in-frame rearrangements and falls short of the full clone set. An unresolved V gene accounts for under half of the shortfall where checked; the remainder is of unknown origin. The sample table shows just under 300,000 clones, and 85% to 90% are seen once. The leading ten clones occupy over 1% of the sample. Sequencing was carried out using peripheral blood. The receptor source for this set is a man between 65 and 85 years old with acute or convalescent COVID-19.

The gene calls are TRBV3-1 (or the pseudogene TRBV3-2) and TRBJ1-1, with TRBD1 matching 8 bases. The V gene's germline CDR1 is LGHDT and CDR2 YNNKEL (reference sequence). The V gene end was trimmed by 4 bases and the J gene end by 1 base; junction bases not matched to a gene: 2. The CDR3 is 14 amino acids. The CDR3 reads CASSLGTGNTEAFF. In DNA, the CDR3 is TGTGCCAGCAGCCTCGGGACAGGGAACACTGAAGCTTTCTTT.

The chain joins TRBV5-1 to TRBJ2-7; 11 bases match TRBD2. The CDR3 extends over 16 amino acids. J was trimmed by 6 bases and V by 7 bases; bases with no gene match: 15. Germline CDR1 SGHRS, CDR2 YFSETQ. The CDR3 DNA sequence: TGCGCCAGCTTCCCGGGGGGTAGCGGGAGGGTCGGCGAGCAGTACTTC. Its translation: CASFPGGSGRVGEQYF.

The V gene is TRBV6-6, the J gene TRBJ1-6; unclear D gene. Germline CDR1 and CDR2: MNHNY and SVGAGI (reference sequence). The CDR3 spans 16 residues. The V end lost 0 bases, the J end lost 9 bases, and 15 bases lay between the germline ends. CDR3 DNA: TGTGCCAGCAGTTACTCGCTAGGAAGCGGGAGTTCACCCCTCCACTTT. This sequence encodes CASSYSLGSGSSPLHF.

V usage is TRBV5-6 and J usage is TRBJ2-2; 10 bases match TRBD2. CDR3 size: 17 residues. V gave up 7 bases and J gave up 4 bases; unmatched junction bases: 13. The germline gives CDR1 SGHDT, CDR2 YYEEEE. The CDR3 spells CASGPSGGFAPTGELFF. The CDR3, as DNA: TGTGCCAGCGGCCCTAGCGGGGGCTTTGCTCCCACCGGGGAGCTGTTTTTT.

V gene TRBV4-3 combines with J gene TRBJ2-1, with 10 nucleotides matching TRBD2. In germline, CDR1 is LGHNA, CDR2 YSLEER. J was trimmed by 4 bases and V by 4 bases; bases with no gene match: 10. The CDR3 is 17 amino acids. DNA of the CDR3: TGCGCCAGCAGCCGAATTACTAGCGGGGTGACTTACAATGAGCAGTTCTTC. This translates into CASSRITSGVTYNEQFF.

This clone has only one observation. The genes are TRBV6-1 and TRBJ1-4; no definite D call. V lost 0 bases, J lost 2 bases, and 10 bases lay in between. CDR1 and CDR2 from the germline V gene are MNHNS and SASEGT. This CDR3 contains 16 residues. The CDR3 region is CASSEAMRVTNEKLFF. The CDR3 bases are TGTGCCAGCAGTGAAGCGATGAGGGTTACTAATGAAAAACTGTTTTTT.

The rearrangement uses TRBV11-2 and TRBJ2-5; 8 bases match TRBD2. The germline gives CDR1 SGHAT, CDR2 FQNNGV. V trimming: 4 bases; J trimming: 7 bases; junction bases outside the gene matches: 8. The CDR3 extends over 14 amino acids. CDR3 residues: CASSSTSGGVTQYF. For the CDR3, the DNA is TGTGCCAGCAGCTCCACTAGCGGAGGGGTGACCCAGTACTTC.

The chain links TRBV5-4 to TRBJ1-4, with a tentative D call TRBD1 (6 bases). This CDR3 has 15 amino acids. The ends were cut back, 4 bases at V and 0 bases at J, with 10 bases in the middle. Germline loops: CDR1 SGHNT, CDR2 YYREEE (reference sequence). The DNA of the CDR3 is TGTGCCAGCAGCCGGTGGACAGCAACTAATGAAAAACTGTTTTTT. It encodes CASSRWTATNEKLFF.

The rearrangement uses TRBV7-2 and TRBJ2-1; D perhaps matches TRBD1 (6 bases). This CDR3 comprises 14 residues. Germline CDR1 SGHTA, CDR2 FQGNSA. Trimming removed 5 bases at V and 7 bases at J, with 15 bases between. CDR3 in DNA: TGTGCCAGCAGCACAAACAGGGCTAGAAATGAGCAGTTCTTC. This encodes CASSTNRARNEQFF. The variable domain in full, with the rest retrieved from reference TRBV7-2 and TRBJ2-1, is GAGVSQSPSNKVTEKGKDVELRCDPISGHTALYWYRQSLGQGLEFLIYFQGNSAPDKSGLPSDRFSAERTGGSVSTLTIQRTQQEDSAVYLCASSTNRARNEQFFGPGTRLTVL.

V usage is TRBV3-1 (or the pseudogene TRBV3-2) and J usage is TRBJ1-2, with a weak D call TRBD1 (5 bases). The CDR3 has 13 residues. The germline gives CDR1 LGHDT, CDR2 YNNKEL (reference sequence). V shed 2 bases and J shed 6 bases, with 10 bases lying between them. CDR3 sequence reads: CASSQNIGDGYTF. CDR3 nucleotide sequence: TGTGCCAGCAGCCAAAATATAGGGGATGGCTACACCTTC.

In its sample, this clone was seen a few times. CDR3 bases: TGTGCCATCAGTGAGTCGAGTACCAGGGCGGGGGAGCAGTACTTC. Protein product: CAISESSTRAGEQYF. The chain employs TRBV10-3 and TRBJ2-7, with D maybe TRBD2 (6 bases). Germline CDR1 is ENHRY and CDR2 is SYGVKD. The CDR3 contains 15 residues. Between the trimmed V and J ends, which lost 0 bases and 7 bases, there was a span of 16 bases.

The chain has TRBV7-2 and TRBJ2-1, with 15 bases aligning to TRBD2. Per germline, CDR1 SGHTA and CDR2 FQGNSA. The junction had 5 bases not matched to a gene; V was cut back by 6 bases and J by 8 bases. The CDR3 contains 15 residues. CDR3 residues: CASSRTSGGAYEQFF. The CDR3 DNA sequence: TGTGCCAGCAGTAGGACTAGCGGGGGGGCCTATGAGCAGTTCTTC.

The chain combines TRBV19 with TRBJ1-2, with 7 bases fitting TRBD1. The length of the CDR3 is 13 residues. CDR1 is LNHDA and CDR2 is SQIVND in the germline V gene (reference sequence). V lost 5 bases and J lost 3; bases outside the gene matches: 3. In DNA form, the CDR3 reads TGTGCCAGTAGTTCGGGACAGCACTATGGCTACACCTTC. Its protein product is CASSSGQHYGYTF.

The chain employs TRBV3-1 (or the pseudogene TRBV3-2) and TRBJ2-1, with 8 bases fitting TRBD2. Germline-derived CDR1 and CDR2 are LGHDT and YNNKEL (reference sequence). The CDR3 has 19 residues. V lost 6 bases, J lost 4 bases, and 20 bases stayed unmatched. CDR3 sequence reads: CASSPGRGRLGGGYNEQFF. CDR3 coding DNA: TGTGCCAGCAGTCCCGGGAGGGGCCGACTAGGAGGAGGGTACAATGAGCAGTTCTTC.

V and J are TRBV5-5 and TRBJ2-1, with D maybe TRBD1 (5 bases). CDR3 length: 15 amino acids. The ends were cut back, 4 bases at V and 6 bases at J, with 17 bases in the middle. Germline lookup yields CDR1 SGHKS and CDR2 YYEKEE (reference sequence). CDR3 DNA sequence: TGTGCCAGCAGCGGGGCTTCTATCCGTTCCAATGAGCAGTTCTTC. It translates to CASSGASIRSNEQFF.

This clone was observed once. The chain joins TRBV4-3 to TRBJ1-1; D not resolved. With 1 base removed from V and 0 bases from J, the gap between germline ends came to 12 bases. This CDR3 contains 16 residues. Germline values: CDR1 LGHNA, CDR2 YSLEER. The DNA of the CDR3 is TGCGCCAGCAGCCAAGGGAGACGTTCTGTGAACACTGAAGCTTTCTTT. It specifies CASSQGRRSVNTEAFF.

V is TRBV7-2 and J is TRBJ1-2; unclear D gene. The CDR3 consists of 14 residues. Germline V lookup: CDR1 SGHTA, CDR2 FQGNSA. V lost 7 bases and J lost 8, with 20 bases in between. CDR3 DNA sequence: TGTGCCAGCATCGTGAGCCATGGGCTGGGCGGCTACACCTTC. Translated: CASIVSHGLGGYTF.

DNA for the CDR3: TGTGCCAGCAGTTCAAGACAGACCGGGGAGCTGTTTTTT. This encodes CASSSRQTGELFF. V usage is TRBV2 and J usage is TRBJ2-2; D possibly corresponds to TRBD1 (5 bases). Per germline, CDR1 SNHLY and CDR2 FYNNEI. CDR3 length: 13 amino acids. V lost 5 bases, J lost 5 bases, and 9 bases lay in between.

V gene TRBV7-8 combines with J gene TRBJ1-2; no clear D. The ends were cut back, 1 base at V and 4 bases at J, with 10 bases in the middle. The CDR3 length is 14 residues. The germline V gene encodes CDR1 SGHVS and CDR2 FQNEAQ. This chain's CDR3 is CASSLGPNSYGYTF. The CDR3 coding sequence is TGTGCCAGCAGCTTAGGTCCGAACAGCTATGGCTACACCTTC.

The chain joins TRBV30 to TRBJ2-5, with D uncertain. V was shortened by 5 bases and J by 7 bases, with 17 bases between the two germline ends. Germline V CDR1 and CDR2: GTSNPN, SVGIG (reference sequence). The CDR3 loop spans 13 amino acids. The CDR3 nucleotides are TGTGCCTGGGTGGAGCCTGACGGGTGGACCCAGTACTTC. The encoded protein is CAWVEPDGWTQYF.

V and J are TRBV5-5 and TRBJ1-4; 9 positions match TRBD1. V shed 4 bases and J 8 bases; nucleotides not matched to a gene: 3. The CDR3 loop spans 13 amino acids. Germline V gene lookup returns CDR1 SGHKS and CDR2 YYEKEE (reference sequence). CDR3 amino acids: CASSPGTGEKLFF. The CDR3 bases are TGTGCCAGCAGCCCGGGGACAGGGGAAAAACTGTTTTTT.

This clone was detected a few times. Other DNA sequences in the same sample also yield this CDR3. The genes are TRBV20-1 and TRBJ1-2; D is perhaps TRBD1 (5 bases). CDR3 length equals 11 residues. The germline V gene encodes CDR1 DFQATT and CDR2 SNEGSKA (reference sequence). V lost 3 bases and J lost 5, with 7 bases in between. CDR3 bases: TGCAGTGCTAGCACAGGATATGGCTACACCTTC. Its protein product is CSASTGYGYTF.

The V call is TRBV5-4, the J call TRBJ1-3; 9 bases are a match to TRBD1. J was trimmed by 2 bases and V by 7 bases; bases with no gene match: 10. This CDR3 has 16 amino acids. CDR1 is SGHNT, CDR2 YYREEE, per germline (reference sequence). In DNA, the CDR3 is TGTGCCAGCGGCCCCGGACAGGGGTTCACTGGAAACACCATATATTTT. It encodes CASGPGQGFTGNTIYF.

The chain couples TRBV3-1 (or the pseudogene TRBV3-2) to TRBJ1-2; unclear D gene. Trimming shortened V by 1 base and J by 1 base, and 4 bases separated the two germline ends. Per the germline V gene, CDR1 is LGHDT and CDR2 is YNNKEL (reference sequence). The CDR3 is 13 residues long. In DNA form, the CDR3 reads TGTGCCAGCAGCCAAGGTTATAACTATGGCTACACCTTC. This translates into CASSQGYNYGYTF.

V usage is TRBV19 and J usage is TRBJ2-3; 7 bases map to TRBD2. The V segment lost 4 bases and the J segment 1 base; nucleotides outside the gene matches: 8. The CDR3 loop spans 16 amino acids. Germline V gene data show CDR1 as LNHDA and CDR2 as SQIVND (reference sequence). As DNA, the CDR3 is TGTGCCAGTAGTAGAGCGGGAAGGTTGGGCACAGATACGCAGTATTTT. Its protein is CASSRAGRLGTDTQYF.